This entry is about one T cell receptor (beta chain). The antigen this receptor binds is unknown. Each CD8+ T cell subset was flow-sorted in triplicate, with fewer than 350,000 cells per subset placed directly into RLT lysis buffer. Peripheral blood mononuclear cells were isolated from buffy coats using standard density gradient centrifugation. An RNeasy Mini Kit was used to extract total RNA from the sorted cells. This sample was included in a study of CXCR3-negative and CXCR3-positive naive CD8 T cells (dated by TCRdb to the late 2010s). Study-level background: In total, roughly 140 million TRB reads were obtained, which works out to roughly 1.5 +/- 0.3 million reads per library. Data from 11 donors, pooled across two independent experiments, went into the diversity and physicochemical repertoire analyses. Naive subsets from five or six donors and memory cells from 3 donors were included in the TRBV-TRBJ cluster analysis.

The paper's findings and limits, for the study overall: Within the same donor, TRBV-TRBJ usage looked similar between naive CXCR3-negative and CXCR3-positive cells, but memory cells had distinct patterns. Both naive subsets had comparably high repertoire diversity, while memory CD8+ T cells had much lower repertoire diversity. Freshly isolated PBMCs were used for most assays because CXCR3 expression went down partially after cryopreservation. Because surface CD5, which is linked to self-reactivity in mice, was comparable between the naive subsets, TCR interaction strength was also inferred from TRB CDR3 physicochemical properties.

Instrument on record: NextSeq 550. The Human TCR Profiling Kit (MiLaboratory) was used to make UMI-labeled 5' RACE TRB cDNA libraries. The full amount of extracted RNA was used for cDNA synthesis, and the full amount of resulting cDNA was used for PCR amplification. Libraries were prepared in parallel with an identical number of PCR cycles. The authors processed their data as follows. With a requirement of at least two reads per UMI, MIGEC and MiXCR extracted about 50,000 +/- 10,000 unique UMI-labeled TRB cDNA molecules per library. On average, each library contained approximately 40,000 +/- 10,000 functional in-frame TRB CDR3 nucleotide clonotypes without stop codons. After downsampling to 5000 UMI-labeled TRB molecules per sample, diversity metrics such as normalized Shannon-Wiener and Chao1 were calculated in VDJtools. Clonotype-size-weighted physicochemical properties of the central five CDR3 residues (interaction energy, strength, volume and Kidera factor 4) were computed in VDJtools. TCRdb reprocessed the raw reads; every CDR3 protein sequence is a single record, and DNA is not supplied. The V and J calls shown here were made by TCRdb, not taken from the authors' results. The sample table includes approximately 20,000 distinct CDR3 sequences. The ten largest clones take up roughly a fifth of the sample.

CDR1 SQVTM and CDR2 ANQGSEA were looked up in the germline V gene. Counted from cysteine to phenylalanine, this CDR3 has 12 amino acids. No DNA sequence was recorded. Sequencing was done on a sample of memory CD8+ T cells from blood. Sample cell subset or site, as interpreted from the label and publication: conventional CD8+ memory T cells (TMEM), sorted as controls. The sequence links TRBV29-1 to TRBJ2-5; TCRdb calls TRBD1, which cannot be checked without DNA. The receptor was derived from a human donor in good health. Some clones in this sample may be carry-over from other donors' samples. The CDR3 sequence is CSVESGRETQYF.